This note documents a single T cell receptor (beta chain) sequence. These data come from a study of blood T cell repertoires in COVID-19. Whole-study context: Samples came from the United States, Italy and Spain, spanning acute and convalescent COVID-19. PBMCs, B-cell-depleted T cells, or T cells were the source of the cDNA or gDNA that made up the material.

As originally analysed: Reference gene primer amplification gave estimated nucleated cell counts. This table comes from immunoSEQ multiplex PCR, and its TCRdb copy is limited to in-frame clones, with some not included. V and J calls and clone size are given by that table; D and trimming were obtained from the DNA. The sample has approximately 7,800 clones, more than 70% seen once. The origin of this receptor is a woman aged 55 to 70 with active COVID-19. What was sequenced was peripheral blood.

The CDR3 coding sequence is TGTGCCAGCAGTTACCGGATTGGGGGGGAAGATACGCAGTATTTT. This gives the protein CASSYRIGGEDTQYF. The chain has TRBV6-2 or TRBV6-3 and TRBJ2-3, with 7 positions matching TRBD2. Germline V CDR1 and CDR2: MNHEY, SVGEGT. V lost 2 bases and J lost 5; bases outside the gene matches: 7. The CDR3 has 15 residues.